The present T cell receptor beta chain was sequenced within a study of cytomegalovirus exposure and HLA in healthy donors. Study background: Previous work identified roughly 120 million unique TCR beta sequences from around 200 million T cells.

The PCR had 60 Vbeta and 13 Jbeta primers. Sequencing was performed with immunoSEQ multiplex PCR; in TCRdb, only in-frame clones are kept and a portion is missing. The table lists tens of thousands of clones, approximately 66% of them singletons. Germline CDR1 SGHNT, CDR2 YENEEA. Trimming took 6 bases from V and 6 from J, leaving 11 bases between them. The CDR3 has 13 residues. With respect to this clone: Its antigen is currently unknown.

Study outcomes and limitations: In an earlier analysis, in several hundred donors, most V segments appeared productive either ~90% or ~30% of the time. Later analysis showed TCR association rates varying by HLA locus, highest for DRB1 and lowest for HLA-C. A later analysis reportedly found fewer N-insertions in an Asian-associated ancestry cluster than the approximately 700-donor mean.

This clonotype originated in a male donor in good health and CMV-seropositive. Sequencing was carried out using PBMCs. The V and J genes are TRBV11-3 and TRBJ2-2; TRBD1 might be the D (7 bases). The DNA of the CDR3 is TGTGCCAGCAGTCCCAGGGGGGCCGGGGAGCTGTTTTTT. This encodes CASSPRGAGELFF. The whole variable domain, remainder taken from reference TRBV11-3 and TRBJ2-2, is EAGVVQSPRYKIIEKKQPVAFWCNPISGHNTLYWYLQNLGQGPELLIRYENEEAVDDSQLPKDRFSAERLKGVDSTLKIQPAELGDSAVYLCASSPRGAGELFFGEGSRLTVL.